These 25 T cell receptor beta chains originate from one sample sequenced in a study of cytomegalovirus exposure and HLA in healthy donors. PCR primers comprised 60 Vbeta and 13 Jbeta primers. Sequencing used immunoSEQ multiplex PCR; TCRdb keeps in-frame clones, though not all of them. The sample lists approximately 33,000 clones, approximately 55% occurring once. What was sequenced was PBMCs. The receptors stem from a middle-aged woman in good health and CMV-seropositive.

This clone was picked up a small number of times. The CDR3 is CAWNDREFSGANVLTF. The CDR3 bases are TGTGCCTGGAATGACAGGGAATTCTCTGGGGCCAACGTCCTGACTTTC. The chain carries TRBV30 and TRBJ2-6; TRBD1 matches 7 bases. CDR3 size: 16 residues. Germline V gene data show CDR1 as GTSNPN and CDR2 as SVGIG (reference sequence). The ends lost 4 bases at V and 0 bases at J; junction bases unmatched: 6.

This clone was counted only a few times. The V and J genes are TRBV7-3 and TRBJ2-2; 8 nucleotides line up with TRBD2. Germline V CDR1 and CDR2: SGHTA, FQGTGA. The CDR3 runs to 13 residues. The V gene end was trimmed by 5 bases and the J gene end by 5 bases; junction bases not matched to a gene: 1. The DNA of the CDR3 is TGTGCCAGCAGCCGCGGGGGGACCGGGGAGCTGTTTTTT. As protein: CASSRGGTGELFF.

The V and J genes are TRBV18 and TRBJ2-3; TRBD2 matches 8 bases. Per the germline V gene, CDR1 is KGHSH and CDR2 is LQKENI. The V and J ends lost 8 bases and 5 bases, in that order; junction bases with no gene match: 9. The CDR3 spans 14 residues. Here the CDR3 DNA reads TGTGCCAGCCCCCCCCCGGGGGGGTTAGATACGCAGTATTTT. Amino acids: CASPPPGGLDTQYF.

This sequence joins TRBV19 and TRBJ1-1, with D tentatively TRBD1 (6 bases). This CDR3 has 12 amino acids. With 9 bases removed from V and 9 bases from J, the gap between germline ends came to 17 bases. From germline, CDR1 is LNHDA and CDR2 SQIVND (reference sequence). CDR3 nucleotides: TGTGCCAGCCGAACGGCTCAGGGGAAAGCTTTCTTT. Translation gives CASRTAQGKAFF.

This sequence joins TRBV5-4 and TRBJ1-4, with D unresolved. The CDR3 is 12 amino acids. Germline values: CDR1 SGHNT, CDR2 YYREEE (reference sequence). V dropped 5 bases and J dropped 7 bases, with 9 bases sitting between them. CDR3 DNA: TGTGCCAGCAGTTGGTACTCTGAAAAACTGTTTTTT. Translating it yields CASSWYSEKLFF.

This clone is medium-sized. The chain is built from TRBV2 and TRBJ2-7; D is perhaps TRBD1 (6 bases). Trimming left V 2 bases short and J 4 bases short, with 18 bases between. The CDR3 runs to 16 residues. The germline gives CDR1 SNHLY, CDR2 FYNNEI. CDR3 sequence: CASSESGQPYGYEQYF. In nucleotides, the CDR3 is TGTGCCAGCAGTGAATCAGGACAGCCATACGGGTACGAGCAGTACTTC.

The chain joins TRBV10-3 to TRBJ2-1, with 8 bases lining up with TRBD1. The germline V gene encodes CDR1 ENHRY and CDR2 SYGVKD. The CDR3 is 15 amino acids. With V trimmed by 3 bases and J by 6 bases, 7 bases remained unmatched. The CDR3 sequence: CAISDIGGQGNEQFF. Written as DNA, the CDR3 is TGTGCCATCAGTGACATCGGCGGACAGGGCAATGAGCAGTTCTTC.

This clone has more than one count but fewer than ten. CDR3 residues: CASSLVIWSAGANVLTF. In DNA form, the CDR3 reads TGTGCCAGCAGCTTAGTTATATGGAGCGCTGGGGCCAACGTCCTGACTTTC. This chain joins TRBV11-3 and TRBJ2-6; D is unclear. This CDR3 comprises 17 residues. Trimming stripped 1 base from V and 2 bases from J, with 12 bases between. Germline V gives CDR1 SGHNT, CDR2 YENEEA.

Here the CDR3 DNA reads TGTGCCAGCAGTGCCTGGAGGGACCAGCCCCAGCATTTT. This codes for CASSAWRDQPQHF. The chain joins TRBV2 to TRBJ1-5; D possibly corresponds to TRBD1 (5 bases). With 4 bases removed from V and 7 bases from J, the gap between germline ends came to 11 bases. CDR1 and CDR2 (germline): SNHLY, FYNNEI. This CDR3 contains 13 residues.

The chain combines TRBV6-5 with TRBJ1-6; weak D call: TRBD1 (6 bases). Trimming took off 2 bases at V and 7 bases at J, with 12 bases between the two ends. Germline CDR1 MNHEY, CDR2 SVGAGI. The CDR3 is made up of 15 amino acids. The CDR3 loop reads CASSYQARGNSPLHF. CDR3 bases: TGTGCCAGCAGTTACCAGGCTAGGGGGAATTCACCCCTCCACTTT.

CDR3 sequence (DNA): TGTGCAAGTCGCTTACACCAGACAGGGGCCATGAACACTGAAGCTTTCTTT. This gives the protein CASRLHQTGAMNTEAFF. This rearrangement joins TRBV12-2 to TRBJ1-1; the DNA was not used to check the table's D call, TRBD1. TRBV12-2 has pseudogene status. CDR3 length: 17 amino acids.

CDR3 nucleotide sequence: TGTGCCAGCAGCCAAGATGGGGCGGGGGGCTACGAGCAGTACTTC. Amino acid sequence: CASSQDGAGGYEQYF. The chain has TRBV4-2 and TRBJ2-7; 8 bases line up with TRBD2. CDR1 and CDR2 (germline): LGHNA, YNFKEQ. V shed 0 bases, J shed 3 bases, and the junction held 4 bases outside the gene matches. The CDR3 extends over 15 amino acids.

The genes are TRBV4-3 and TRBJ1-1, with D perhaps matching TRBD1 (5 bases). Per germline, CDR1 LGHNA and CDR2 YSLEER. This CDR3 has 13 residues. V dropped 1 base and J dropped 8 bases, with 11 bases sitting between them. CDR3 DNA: TGCGCCAGCAGCCAAGTTAGGCGGGGCGAAGCTTTCTTT. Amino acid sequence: CASSQVRRGEAFF.

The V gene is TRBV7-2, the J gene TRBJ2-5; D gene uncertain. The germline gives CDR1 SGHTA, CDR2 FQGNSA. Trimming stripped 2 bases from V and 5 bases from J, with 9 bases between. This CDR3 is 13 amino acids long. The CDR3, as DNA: TGTGCCAGCAGCTTATCAGGTCGGGAGACCCAGTACTTC. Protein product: CASSLSGRETQYF.

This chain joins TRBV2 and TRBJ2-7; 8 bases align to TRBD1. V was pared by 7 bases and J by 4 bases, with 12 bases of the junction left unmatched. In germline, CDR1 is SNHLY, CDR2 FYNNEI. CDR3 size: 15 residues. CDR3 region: CASKSSTGDIYEQYF. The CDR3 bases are TGTGCCAGCAAAAGTTCGACAGGGGACATTTACGAGCAGTACTTC.

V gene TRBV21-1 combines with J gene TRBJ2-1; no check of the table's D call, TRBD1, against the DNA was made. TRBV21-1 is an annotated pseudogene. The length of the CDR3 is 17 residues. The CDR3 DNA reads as TGTGCCAGCAGCAGCCCCAAGGACACCGCGGACGGCAATGAGCAGTTCTTC. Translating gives CASSSPKDTADGNEQFF.

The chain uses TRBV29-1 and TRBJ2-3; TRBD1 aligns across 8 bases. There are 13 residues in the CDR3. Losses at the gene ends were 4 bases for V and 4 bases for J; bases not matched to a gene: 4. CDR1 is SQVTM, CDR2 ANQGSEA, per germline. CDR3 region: CSVAGQDSDTQYF. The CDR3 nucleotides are TGCAGCGTTGCGGGACAGGATTCAGATACGCAGTATTTT.

In nucleotides, the CDR3 is TGTGCCAGCAGCTTAGGGAGGCAGAACAATGAGCAGTTCTTC. It codes for CASSLGRQNNEQFF. The J gene is TRBJ2-1, the V gene TRBV7-9; TRBD2 is a possible D gene (5 bases). V dropped 1 base and J dropped 5 bases, with 9 bases sitting between them. This CDR3 is 14 amino acids long. CDR1 and CDR2 (germline): SEHNR, FQNEAQ (reference sequence).

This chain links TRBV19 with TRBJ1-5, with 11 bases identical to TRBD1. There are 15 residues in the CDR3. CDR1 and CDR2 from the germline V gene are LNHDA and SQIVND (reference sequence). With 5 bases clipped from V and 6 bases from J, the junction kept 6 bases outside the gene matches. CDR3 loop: CASSPRTGGTQPQHF. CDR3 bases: TGTGCCAGTAGTCCACGGACAGGGGGCACTCAGCCCCAGCATTTT.

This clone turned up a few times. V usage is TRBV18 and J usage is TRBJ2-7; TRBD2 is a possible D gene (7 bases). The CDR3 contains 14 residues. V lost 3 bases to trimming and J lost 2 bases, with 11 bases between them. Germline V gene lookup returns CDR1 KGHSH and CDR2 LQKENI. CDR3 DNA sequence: TGTGCCAGCTCACCGAACGGGGGGCCCTACGAGCAGTACTTC. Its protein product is CASSPNGGPYEQYF.

The CDR3 DNA reads TGTGCCAGCAGCGGGGGACAGAGAATGAACACTGAAGCTTTCTTT. This encodes CASSGGQRMNTEAFF. The chain carries TRBV7-9 and TRBJ1-1, with 7 bases matching TRBD1. The CDR3 loop spans 15 amino acids. Germline lookup yields CDR1 SEHNR and CDR2 FQNEAQ (reference sequence). V lost 5 bases to trimming and J lost 0 bases; unmatched junction nucleotides: 6.

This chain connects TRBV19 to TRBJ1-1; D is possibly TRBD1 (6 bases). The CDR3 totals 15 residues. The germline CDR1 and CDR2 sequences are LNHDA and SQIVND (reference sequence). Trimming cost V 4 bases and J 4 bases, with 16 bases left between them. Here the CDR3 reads CASSTSGTTLTEAFF. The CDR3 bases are TGTGCCAGTAGTACTTCCGGGACAACCCTCACTGAAGCTTTCTTT.

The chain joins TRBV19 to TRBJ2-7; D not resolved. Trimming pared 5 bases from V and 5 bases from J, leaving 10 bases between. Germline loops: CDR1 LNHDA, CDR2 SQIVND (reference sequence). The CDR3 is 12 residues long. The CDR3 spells CASSSFTHEQYF. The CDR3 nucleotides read TGTGCCAGTAGTTCGTTTACTCACGAGCAGTACTTC.

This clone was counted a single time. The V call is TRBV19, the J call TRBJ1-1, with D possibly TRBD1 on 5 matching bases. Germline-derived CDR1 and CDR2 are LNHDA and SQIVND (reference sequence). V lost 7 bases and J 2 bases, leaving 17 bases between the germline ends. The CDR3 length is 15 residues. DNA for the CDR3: TGTGCCAGTACTGGCGCGGGGACGGCTAACACTGAAGCTTTCTTT. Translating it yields CASTGAGTANTEAFF.

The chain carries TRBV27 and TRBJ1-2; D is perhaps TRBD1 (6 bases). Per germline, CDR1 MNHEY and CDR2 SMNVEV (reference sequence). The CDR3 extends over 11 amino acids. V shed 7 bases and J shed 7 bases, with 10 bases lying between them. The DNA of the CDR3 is TGTGCCAGCATGGGGGCCTCTGGCTACACCTTC. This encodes CASMGASGYTF.